These 32 T cell receptor beta chains were sequenced from one sample in a study of cytomegalovirus exposure and HLA in healthy donors. This table comes from immunoSEQ multiplex PCR, and its TCRdb copy is limited to in-frame clones, with some not included. The sample holds about 250,000 clones, roughly 87% seen once. The sequenced material came from PBMCs. The source of these receptors is a man aged 18-30 years in good health and CMV-seropositive.

For this clone: Other DNA sequences within the sample encode an identical CDR3. The chain combines TRBV2 with TRBJ2-5, with D uncertain. The germline CDR1 and CDR2 sequences are SNHLY and FYNNEI. V dropped 5 bases and J dropped 4 bases, with 2 bases sitting between them. The CDR3 runs to 10 residues. CDR3 DNA sequence: TGTGCCAGCAGTCGAGAGACCCAGTACTTC. Its translation is CASSRETQYF.

J is TRBJ1-4 and V is TRBV27, with D possibly matching TRBD1 (5 bases). The CDR3 is 15 amino acids. Germline V gene data show CDR1 as MNHEY and CDR2 as SMNVEV (reference sequence). V lost 1 base, J lost 0 bases, and 6 bases lay in between. The CDR3 bases are TGTGCCAGCAGTTTATGGGGGACAACTAATGAAAAACTGTTTTTT. This gives the protein CASSLWGTTNEKLFF. The complete variable domain, with remaining parts taken from reference TRBV27 and TRBJ1-4, reads EAQVTQNPRYLITVTGKKLTVTCSQNMNHEYMSWYRQDPGLGLRQIYYSMNVEVTDKGDVPEGYKVSRKEKRNFPLILESPSPNQTSLYFCASSLWGTTNEKLFFGSGTQLSVL.

The chain links TRBV4-1 to TRBJ2-5; D is perhaps TRBD2 (6 bases). Trimming took off 1 base at V and 1 base at J, with 13 bases between the two ends. Germline loops: CDR1 MGHRA, CDR2 YSYEKL. The CDR3 is made up of 16 amino acids. The CDR3 DNA sequence: TGCGCCAGCAGCCAAGTGGGAGGAACTAGCCAAGAGACCCAGTACTTC. This gives the protein CASSQVGGTSQETQYF.

The chain employs TRBV28 and TRBJ2-2; 13 positions match TRBD2. The trim removed 6 bases at V and 1 base at J, leaving 5 bases unmatched. The CDR3 contains 17 residues. Germline CDR1 reads MDHEN; CDR2 reads SYDVKM. The CDR3 nucleotides are TGTGCCAGCAGCTATGGGACTAGCGGGGTGAACACCGGGGAGCTGTTTTTT. Its translation: CASSYGTSGVNTGELFF.

The chain employs TRBV27 and TRBJ2-5; D unresolved. The CDR3 extends over 14 amino acids. Germline CDR1 reads MNHEY; CDR2 reads SMNVEV (reference sequence). V lost 2 bases to trimming and J lost 4 bases, with 11 bases between them. CDR3 protein: CASSLRWPGETQYF. Written as DNA, the CDR3 is TGTGCCAGCAGTTTACGGTGGCCGGGAGAGACCCAGTACTTC.

V gene TRBV11-2 combines with J gene TRBJ2-3, with TRBD1 matching over 8 bases. The CDR3 is made up of 15 amino acids. Germline CDR1 and CDR2: SGHAT and FQNNGV. V trimming: 5 bases; J trimming: 1 base; junction bases outside the gene matches: 5. The chain's CDR3 is CASSPRGQGTDTQYF. For the CDR3, the DNA is TGTGCCAGCAGCCCGCGGGGACAGGGCACAGATACGCAGTATTTT.

CDR3 protein: CASSLSWGNTEAFF. DNA of the CDR3: TGTGCCAGCAGCTTGTCATGGGGGAACACTGAAGCTTTCTTT. The chain couples TRBV5-4 to TRBJ1-1; D not certain. The CDR3 consists of 14 residues. Trimming removed 1 base at V and 1 base at J, with 8 bases between. Germline V gene lookup returns CDR1 SGHNT and CDR2 YYREEE (reference sequence).

The chain couples TRBV7-9 to TRBJ1-2; tentative D call: TRBD1 (5 bases). Germline V gene data show CDR1 as SEHNR and CDR2 as FQNEAQ (reference sequence). The CDR3 is 14 amino acids. The V end lost 5 bases, the J end lost 4 bases, and 14 bases lay between the germline ends. For the CDR3, the DNA is TGTGCCAGCAGCCCCTCCGCAGGGTCCTATGGCTACACCTTC. This encodes CASSPSAGSYGYTF. The variable domain in full, completed from reference TRBV7-9 and TRBJ1-2, reads DTGVSQNPRHKITKRGQNVTFRCDPISEHNRLYWYRQTLGQGPEFLTYFQNEAQLEKSRLLSDRFSAERPKGSFSTLEIQRTEQGDSAMYLCASSPSAGSYGYTFGSGTRLTVV.

The chain recombines TRBV11-2 with TRBJ2-7; D unresolved. Trimming cost V 5 bases and J 6 bases, with 14 bases left between them. The CDR3 length is 13 residues. Germline values: CDR1 SGHAT, CDR2 FQNNGV. CDR3 sequence reads: CASSPQERSEQYF. CDR3 sequence (DNA): TGTGCCAGCAGCCCCCAAGAGCGTAGCGAGCAGTACTTC.

This chain uses TRBV15 with TRBJ2-3; tentative D call: TRBD2 (5 bases). The CDR3 runs 16 residues. The V gene's germline CDR1 is LNHNV and CDR2 YYDKDF (reference sequence). Trimming stripped 3 bases from V and 3 bases from J, with 16 bases between. DNA for the CDR3: TGTGCCACCAGCAGTACCTGGGAGTACGGTACAGATACGCAGTATTTT. Its translation: CATSSTWEYGTDTQYF.

The V and J genes are TRBV25-1 and TRBJ2-5; D ambiguous. The germline gives CDR1 MGHDK, CDR2 SYGVNS. This CDR3 comprises 12 residues. The V end lost 1 base, the J end lost 5 bases, and 5 bases lay between the germline ends. The CDR3 region has the DNA TGTGCCAGCAGTGAATTTGGGGAGACCCAGTACTTC. It codes for CASSEFGETQYF. Looking up the rest from reference TRBV25-1 and TRBJ2-5 gives the full variable domain: EADIYQTPRYLVIGTGKKITLECSQTMGHDKMYWYQQDPGMELHLIHYSYGVNSTEKGDLSSESTVSRIRTEHFPLTLESARPSHTSQYLCASSEFGETQYFGPGTRLLVL.

In nucleotides, the CDR3 is TGTGCCAGCAGCGTGCCACAGGGGGCATATGAGCAGTTCTTC. Residues: CASSVPQGAYEQFF. The chain links TRBV5-5 to TRBJ2-1; 9 bases map to TRBD1. V shed 4 bases, J shed 8 bases, and the junction held 7 bases outside the gene matches. Germline V gene lookup returns CDR1 SGHKS and CDR2 YYEKEE (reference sequence). The CDR3 runs 14 residues.

The chain joins TRBV7-8 to TRBJ2-2, with D perhaps matching TRBD2 (6 bases). V lost 5 bases, J lost 5 bases, and 15 bases lay in between. Germline CDR1 SGHVS, CDR2 FQNEAQ. The CDR3 loop spans 15 amino acids. The CDR3 reads CASSRPGLLTGELFF. DNA for the CDR3: TGTGCCAGCAGCAGACCGGGACTGTTAACCGGGGAGCTGTTTTTT.

V usage is TRBV7-9 and J usage is TRBJ2-7; tentatively, D is TRBD1 (5 bases). Germline CDR1 reads SEHNR; CDR2 reads FQNEAQ (reference sequence). V lost 0 bases to trimming and J lost 5 bases, with 14 bases between them. CDR3 size: 15 residues. The CDR3 sequence: CASSLAAQGIHEQYF. As DNA, the CDR3 is TGTGCCAGCAGCTTAGCGGCGCAGGGAATCCACGAGCAGTACTTC.

V is TRBV19 and J is TRBJ2-7, with a weak D call TRBD2 (6 bases). CDR3 size: 16 residues. CDR1 and CDR2 (germline): LNHDA, SQIVND (reference sequence). Trimming shortened V by 5 bases and J by 0 bases, and 17 bases separated the two germline ends. The CDR3 DNA is TGTGCCAGTAGTTCCTCCACAGGACTAATCTCCTACGAGCAGTACTTC. Encoded protein: CASSSSTGLISYEQYF. The full variable domain, completed using reference TRBV19 and TRBJ2-7, is DGGITQSPKYLFRKEGQNVTLSCEQNLNHDAMYWYRQDPGQGLRLIYYSQIVNDFQKGDIAEGYSVSREKKESFPLTVTSAQKNPTAFYLCASSSSTGLISYEQYFGPGTRLTVT.

The CDR3 spells CASSLRDHRTISNQPQHF. In DNA form, the CDR3 reads TGTGCCAGCAGTTTGAGGGATCATCGGACAATAAGCAATCAGCCCCAGCATTTT. J is TRBJ1-5 and V is TRBV28, with D possibly being TRBD1 (5 bases). This CDR3 comprises 18 residues. V shed 3 bases and J shed 1 base, with 19 bases lying between them. Germline V CDR1 and CDR2: MDHEN, SYDVKM.

The V call is TRBV7-8, the J call TRBJ1-5; 7 bases map to TRBD1. The CDR3 has 17 amino acids. J gave up 4 bases and V 1 base, and 10 bases lay outside the gene matches. Germline CDR1 and CDR2: SGHVS and FQNEAQ. CDR3 in DNA: TGTGCCAGCAGCTTAGACCTCTGGGACAGTAGGAATCAGCCCCAGCATTTT. It encodes CASSLDLWDSRNQPQHF.

J is TRBJ2-3 and V is TRBV11-2; D unresolved. The germline gives CDR1 SGHAT, CDR2 FQNNGV. The ends were cut back, 0 bases at V and 0 bases at J, with 4 bases in the middle. The CDR3 contains 14 residues. CDR3 nucleotide sequence: TGTGCCAGCAGCTTAGATCTGAGCACAGATACGCAGTATTTT. It encodes CASSLDLSTDTQYF.

This clone showed up just once. The rearrangement links TRBV6-5 to TRBJ2-1; either TRBD1 or TRBD2 may supply D (5 bases each). The germline V and J ends were trimmed by 6 bases and 0 bases, with 9 bases remaining between them. The CDR3 extends over 14 amino acids. Per the germline V gene, CDR1 is MNHEY and CDR2 is SVGAGI. CDR3 bases: TGTGCCAGCAGAGGGACGAGCTCCTACAATGAGCAGTTCTTC. Amino acid sequence: CASRGTSSYNEQFF.

This clone has a single count. The chain combines TRBV19 with TRBJ1-1; 8 bases line up with TRBD1. Looked up from germline, CDR1 is LNHDA and CDR2 is SQIVND (reference sequence). V dropped 5 bases and J dropped 1; count of bases not matched to a gene: 6. CDR3 length: 15 amino acids. CDR3 bases: TGTGCCAGTAGTGCGAGCGACAGGGGGAACACTGAAGCTTTCTTT. Its translation: CASSASDRGNTEAFF. Supplemented by reference TRBV19 and TRBJ1-1, the full variable domain reads DGGITQSPKYLFRKEGQNVTLSCEQNLNHDAMYWYRQDPGQGLRLIYYSQIVNDFQKGDIAEGYSVSREKKESFPLTVTSAQKNPTAFYLCASSASDRGNTEAFFGQGTRLTVV.

V is TRBV19 and J is TRBJ2-7; perhaps TRBD2 as D (6 bases). Trimming removed 3 bases from V and 3 bases from J, with 9 bases in between. CDR3 length: 13 amino acids. Germline V gene lookup returns CDR1 LNHDA and CDR2 SQIVND (reference sequence). In nucleotides, the CDR3 is TGTGCCAGTAGTATTAGCGGTGACTACGAGCAGTACTTC. Translation gives CASSISGDYEQYF.

V is TRBV7-9 and J is TRBJ2-2, with D maybe TRBD2 (5 bases). This CDR3 has 15 amino acids. The germline V gene encodes CDR1 SEHNR and CDR2 FQNEAQ (reference sequence). The V gene lost 4 bases and the J gene lost 3 bases, with 12 bases spanning the gap. CDR3 DNA sequence: TGTGCCAGCAGCTCCAACCGGGGAGACACCGGGGAGCTGTTTTTT. Residues: CASSSNRGDTGELFF.

The rearrangement links TRBV7-2 to TRBJ2-1; maybe TRBD2 (6 bases). With 5 bases removed from V and 8 bases from J, the gap between germline ends came to 19 bases. Germline V gene sequence: CDR1 SGHTA, CDR2 FQGNSA. The CDR3 contains 15 residues. The CDR3: CASSLLPGRLYEQFF. The CDR3 coding sequence is TGTGCCAGCAGCCTCCTCCCAGGGAGGTTGTATGAGCAGTTCTTC.

V gene TRBV5-4 combines with J gene TRBJ2-7; TRBD2 agrees at 9 bases. Germline lookup yields CDR1 SGHNT and CDR2 YYREEE (reference sequence). The CDR3 has 15 residues. The V segment lost 4 bases and the J segment 1 base; nucleotides outside the gene matches: 6. The CDR3 region has the DNA TGTGCCAGCAGCACCCGGACTAGCGCATCCTACGAGCAGTACTTC. Protein product: CASSTRTSASYEQYF. Variable domain in full (rest from reference TRBV5-4 and TRBJ2-7): ETGVTQSPTHLIKTRGQQVTLRCSSQSGHNTVSWYQQALGQGPQFIFQYYREEENGRGNFPPRFSGLQFPNYSSELNVNALELDDSALYLCASSTRTSASYEQYFGPGTRLTVT.

V is TRBV4-2 and J is TRBJ1-4; the match to TRBD1 covers 9 bases. CDR1 is LGHNA, CDR2 YNFKEQ, per germline. The CDR3 covers 14 residues. After removal of 5 bases from V and 8 bases from J, the junction contained 6 bases not matched to a gene. Here the CDR3 reads CASSYRDREEKLFF. The CDR3 DNA reads as TGTGCCAGCAGCTACCGGGACAGGGAAGAAAAACTGTTTTTT.

The chain couples TRBV6-1 to TRBJ1-2; D gene ambiguous. Trimming left V 6 bases short and J 6 bases short, with 20 bases between. The CDR3 sequence is 15 residues long. Germline V CDR1 and CDR2: MNHNS, SASEGT. In nucleotides, the CDR3 is TGTGCCAGCAGGGAAAGTCCCATTCCGGGAGATGGCTACACCTTC. Protein sequence: CASRESPIPGDGYTF.

This clone was recorded a few times. The chain links TRBV6-5 to TRBJ1-2; D not resolved. V was shortened by 0 bases and J by 4 bases, with 6 bases between the two germline ends. The CDR3 loop spans 13 amino acids. The germline gives CDR1 MNHEY, CDR2 SVGAGI. CDR3 sequence: CASSYSEGYGYTF. The CDR3 DNA sequence: TGTGCCAGCAGTTACTCAGAAGGCTATGGCTACACCTTC.

The chain employs TRBV2 and TRBJ1-1; 8 bases line up with TRBD1. V dropped 5 bases and J dropped 5; count of bases not matched to a gene: 7. From germline, CDR1 is SNHLY and CDR2 FYNNEI. The CDR3 runs 14 residues. The CDR3 region has the DNA TGTGCCAGCAGTTATACAGGGGGGCGGACTGAAGCTTTCTTT. It encodes CASSYTGGRTEAFF.

The chain joins TRBV6-4 to TRBJ1-5, with D perhaps TRBD1 (5 bases). The germline gives CDR1 MRHNA, CDR2 SNTAGT. The CDR3 runs to 13 residues. Trimming cost V 3 bases and J 7 bases, with 10 bases left between them. The CDR3 spells CASSEQGEQPQHF. DNA of the CDR3: TGTGCCAGCAGTGAGCAGGGCGAGCAGCCCCAGCATTTT.

The CDR3 loop is CSVVGPDDTNTGELFF. In DNA form, the CDR3 reads TGCAGCGTTGTTGGTCCCGATGATACAAACACCGGGGAGCTGTTTTTT. The chain uses TRBV29-1 and TRBJ2-2, with D unclear. CDR1 is SQVTM and CDR2 is ANQGSEA in the germline V gene. The CDR3 consists of 16 residues. The V gene lost 4 bases and the J gene lost 2 bases, with 17 bases spanning the gap.

The chain combines TRBV2 with TRBJ2-2; possibly TRBD2 for D (5 bases). CDR3 length: 14 residues. Germline V lookup: CDR1 SNHLY, CDR2 FYNNEI. V shed 6 bases and J shed 7 bases, with 15 bases lying between them. The CDR3 coding sequence is TGTGCCAGCAGGGAGGACCTTACGATCGGGGAGCTGTTTTTT. This translates into CASREDLTIGELFF.

The V call is TRBV4-1, the J call TRBJ2-1; TRBD2 agrees at 11 bases. The CDR3 extends over 15 amino acids. Germline values: CDR1 MGHRA, CDR2 YSYEKL. J lost 8 bases, V lost 3 bases, and 6 bases had no gene match. The CDR3 here is CASSQILAGEDEQFF. CDR3 sequence (DNA): TGCGCCAGCAGCCAGATACTAGCGGGAGAAGATGAGCAGTTCTTC.